This T cell receptor beta chain appears in the sequencing data of a study of cytomegalovirus exposure and HLA in healthy donors. The study, taken as a whole, reports: Later on, an analysis showed TCR association rates differing by HLA locus, with DRB1 the most and HLA-C the fewest. An analysis that was carried out later associated 16,951 TCR beta sequences with HLA alleles at 0.05 false discovery rate. About 150 TCR beta chains were listed as cytomegalovirus-associated.

Primers: 60 Vbeta forward and 13 Jbeta reverse. TCRdb's copy holds only in-frame clones and misses some; the assay was immunoSEQ multiplex PCR. The sample records roughly 140,000 clones, 75% to 80% being singletons. Samples came from healthy bone marrow donors. With 1 base clipped from V and 8 bases from J, the junction kept 7 bases outside the gene matches. Per the germline V gene, CDR1 is SGHNT and CDR2 is YENEEA. This CDR3 is 15 amino acids long. Comment on this clone: The target antigen is unknown.

Source material: PBMCs. This TCR derives from a woman in her thirties in good health and CMV-seronegative. V and J are TRBV11-3 and TRBJ2-1, with 8 bases fitting TRBD2. The CDR3 region is CASSLAGGSWDEQFF. The CDR3 coding sequence is TGTGCCAGCAGCTTAGCGGGGGGGTCGTGGGATGAGCAGTTCTTC.